Following are 18 T cell receptor beta chains from one sample sequenced in a study of cytotoxic CD8 clonotypes in ibrutinib-treated CLL. The data were produced by immunoSEQ multiplex PCR, yet TCRdb's version contains in-frame clones alone and is incomplete. Of about 43,000 clones in the sample, roughly 76% were seen once. Source: PBMCs, taken after 12 months of ibrutinib treatment. The source is a human donor with chronic lymphocytic leukemia.

The chain uses TRBV5-4 and TRBJ1-2; 10 nucleotides align to TRBD1. This CDR3 is built from 14 residues. Germline trimming cut 5 bases from V and 7 bases from J; bases unmatched to any gene: 8. Germline assignment: CDR1 SGHNT and CDR2 YYREEE (reference sequence). Here the CDR3 DNA reads TGTGCCAGCAGTCGCGGGACAGGGGCGCTTGGCTACACCTTC. Its protein is CASSRGTGALGYTF.

The chain carries TRBV10-3 and TRBJ2-3; no definite D call. The germline V and J ends were trimmed by 2 bases and 3 bases, with 12 bases remaining between them. The CDR3 spans 15 residues. CDR1 ENHRY and CDR2 SYGVKD come from the germline V gene. CDR3 nucleotide sequence: TGTGCCATCAGTGAGAACCAAGCTGAAACAGATACGCAGTATTTT. It codes for CAISENQAETDTQYF.

The rearrangement joins TRBV19 to TRBJ1-2; D is unresolved. Germline lookup yields CDR1 LNHDA and CDR2 SQIVND (reference sequence). The CDR3 sequence is 16 residues long. V dropped 1 base and J dropped 7 bases, with 19 bases sitting between them. The CDR3 nucleotides read TGTGCCAGTAGTATAGTCTGGACCCCTGAAGGATTTGGCTACACCTTC. It encodes CASSIVWTPEGFGYTF.

This clone came up once. The gene calls are TRBV10-3 and TRBJ1-2; D is unclear. Germline V gene data show CDR1 as ENHRY and CDR2 as SYGVKD. This CDR3 contains 15 residues. V was shortened by 2 bases and J by 2 bases, with 12 bases between the two germline ends. CDR3 protein: CAISEPRKDNYGYTF. The CDR3 DNA reads as TGTGCCATCAGTGAGCCCAGGAAAGACAACTATGGCTACACCTTC.

This chain links TRBV14 with TRBJ1-2; D unresolved. The CDR3 length is 13 residues. V dropped 1 base and J dropped 2 bases, with 5 bases sitting between them. The V gene's germline CDR1 is SGHDN and CDR2 FVKESK. The DNA of the CDR3 is TGTGCCAGCAGCCAAGTCTACAACTATGGCTACACCTTC. Protein sequence: CASSQVYNYGYTF. Full variable domain (rest looked up from reference TRBV14 and TRBJ1-2): EAGVTQFPSHSVIEKGQTVTLRCDPISGHDNLYWYRRVMGKEIKFLLHFVKESKQDESGMPNNRFLAERTGGTYSTLKVQPAELEDSGVYFCASSQVYNYGYTFGSGTRLTVV.

V gene TRBV6-1 combines with J gene TRBJ1-3, with a weak D call TRBD1 (6 bases). The CDR3 is 15 residues long. V was trimmed by 2 bases and J by 3 bases, leaving 11 bases between them. Germline loops: CDR1 MNHNS, CDR2 SASEGT. Here the CDR3 reads CASSELRGGGNTIYF. Here the CDR3 DNA reads TGTGCCAGCAGTGAACTAAGGGGGGGTGGAAACACCATATATTTT.

This clone was counted a single time. This chain links TRBV28 with TRBJ2-2, with TRBD1 identical over 8 bases. The trim removed 5 bases at V and 7 bases at J, leaving 12 bases unmatched. This CDR3 is 16 amino acids long. Germline assignment: CDR1 MDHEN and CDR2 SYDVKM. The CDR3 DNA is TGTGCCAGCAGTCTCTATTCAGGGGGCGCAGGCGGGGAGCTGTTTTTT. This translates into CASSLYSGGAGGELFF.

This clone was seen just once. The genes are TRBV6-5 and TRBJ1-5; 9 positions match TRBD1. Trimming cost V 6 bases and J 5 bases; bases outside gene matches: 8. The CDR3 length is 15 residues. CDR1 is MNHEY and CDR2 is SVGAGI in the germline V gene. The CDR3 nucleotides are TGTGCCAGCAGCTCAACCGGGACAGGGTATCAGCCCCAGCATTTT. Residues: CASSSTGTGYQPQHF.

The V call is TRBV7-9, the J call TRBJ1-5; TRBD1 might be the D (6 bases). This CDR3 region has 13 residues. V was trimmed by 5 bases and J by 3 bases, leaving 8 bases between them. Germline CDR1 and CDR2: SEHNR and FQNEAQ (reference sequence). The CDR3 region is CASSRDNNQPQHF. CDR3 DNA: TGTGCCAGCAGCCGGGACAACAATCAGCCCCAGCATTTT. Full variable domain (rest looked up from reference TRBV7-9 and TRBJ1-5): DTGVSQNPRHKITKRGQNVTFRCDPISEHNRLYWYRQTLGQGPEFLTYFQNEAQLEKSRLLSDRFSAERPKGSFSTLEIQRTEQGDSAMYLCASSRDNNQPQHFGDGTRLSIL.

This chain connects TRBV2 to TRBJ2-1, with D tentatively TRBD2 (7 bases). Trimming removed 7 bases from V and 8 bases from J, with 18 bases in between. Germline V CDR1 and CDR2: SNHLY, FYNNEI. CDR3 size: 14 residues. The CDR3, as DNA: TGTGCCAGCAAAGGACTAGGGGGTGGCTATGAGCAGTTCTTC. Its protein is CASKGLGGGYEQFF.

Worth noting for this clone: A junction end diverges from the germline sequence, so it may reflect a read error. The chain combines TRBV4-2 with TRBJ2-7; no clear D gene. Germline CDR1 and CDR2: LGHNA and YNFKEQ. This CDR3 has 12 amino acids. The CDR3 region is CASSQGETGMDF. CDR3 DNA sequence: TGTGCCAGCAGCCAAGGTGAAACCGGAATGGACTTC.

The CDR3 nucleotides are TGTGCCAGCAGTACTGGGACAAACAATGAGCAGTTCTTC. Amino acids: CASSTGTNNEQFF. The J gene is TRBJ2-1, the V gene TRBV27, with D possibly matching TRBD1 (6 bases). Trimming removed 5 bases from V and 5 bases from J, with 10 bases in between. The germline CDR1 and CDR2 sequences are MNHEY and SMNVEV (reference sequence). The CDR3 totals 13 residues.

The chain links TRBV11-3 to TRBJ2-1; D remains ambiguous. The V gene's germline CDR1 is SGHNT and CDR2 YENEEA. The V and J ends lost 5 bases and 9 bases respectively, with 8 bases between them. This CDR3 region has 11 residues. This chain's CDR3 is CASSLGIEQFF. CDR3 nucleotides: TGTGCCAGCAGCCTCGGAATTGAGCAGTTCTTC. Full variable domain (outside the CDR3, taken from reference TRBV11-3 and TRBJ2-1): EAGVVQSPRYKIIEKKQPVAFWCNPISGHNTLYWYLQNLGQGPELLIRYENEEAVDDSQLPKDRFSAERLKGVDSTLKIQPAELGDSAVYLCASSLGIEQFFGPGTRLTVL.

The chain links TRBV15 to TRBJ1-2; the D gene is possibly TRBD1 (6 bases). CDR1 and CDR2 from the germline V gene are LNHNV and YYDKDF (reference sequence). This CDR3 comprises 15 residues. V was shortened by 5 bases and J by 3 bases, with 16 bases between the two germline ends. CDR3 region: CATSAGKGHDYGYTF. The CDR3 nucleotides read TGTGCCACCAGCGCAGGCAAGGGACACGACTATGGCTACACCTTC.

This clone came up a few times. The V call is TRBV7-8, the J call TRBJ1-1; D not resolved. There are 16 residues in the CDR3. With 1 base removed from V and 4 bases from J, the gap between germline ends came to 16 bases. CDR1 is SGHVS and CDR2 is FQNEAQ in the germline V gene. In DNA, the CDR3 is TGTGCCAGCAGCTTAGTTTGGGATTTTATCGGCACTGAAGCTTTCTTT. Amino acid sequence: CASSLVWDFIGTEAFF.

The gene calls are TRBV29-1 and TRBJ1-2; D remains ambiguous. The CDR3 length is 11 residues. Germline CDR1 reads SQVTM; CDR2 reads ANQGSEA. Trimming stripped 1 base from V and 5 bases from J, with 5 bases between. The CDR3 loop reads CSVEGSYGYTF. The DNA for the CDR3 is TGCAGCGTTGAAGGCTCATATGGCTACACCTTC. Filled out from reference TRBV29-1 and TRBJ1-2, the complete variable domain reads SAVISQKPSRDICQRGTSLTIQCQVDSQVTMMFWYRQQPGQSLTLIATANQGSEATYESGFVIDKFPISRPNLTFSTLTVSNMSPEDSSIYLCSVEGSYGYTFGSGTRLTVV.

J is TRBJ1-1 and V is TRBV4-1; no firm D call. This CDR3 contains 15 residues. V was shortened by 0 bases and J by 1 base, with 9 bases between the two germline ends. From germline, CDR1 is MGHRA and CDR2 YSYEKL. For the CDR3, the DNA is TGCGCCAGCAGCCAAGAAGAATTGGCGAACACTGAAGCTTTCTTT. Its translation is CASSQEELANTEAFF.

The chain uses TRBV5-1 and TRBJ2-1; TRBD2 agrees at 14 bases. Germline V gives CDR1 SGHRS, CDR2 YFSETQ. CDR3 length: 16 residues. Trimming at V came to 6 bases and at J to 6 bases, leaving 8 bases not matched to a gene. The CDR3 DNA reads TGCGCCAGCACCTTCGGGACTAGCGGGGGACTCAATGAGCAGTTCTTC. Translation: CASTFGTSGGLNEQFF.